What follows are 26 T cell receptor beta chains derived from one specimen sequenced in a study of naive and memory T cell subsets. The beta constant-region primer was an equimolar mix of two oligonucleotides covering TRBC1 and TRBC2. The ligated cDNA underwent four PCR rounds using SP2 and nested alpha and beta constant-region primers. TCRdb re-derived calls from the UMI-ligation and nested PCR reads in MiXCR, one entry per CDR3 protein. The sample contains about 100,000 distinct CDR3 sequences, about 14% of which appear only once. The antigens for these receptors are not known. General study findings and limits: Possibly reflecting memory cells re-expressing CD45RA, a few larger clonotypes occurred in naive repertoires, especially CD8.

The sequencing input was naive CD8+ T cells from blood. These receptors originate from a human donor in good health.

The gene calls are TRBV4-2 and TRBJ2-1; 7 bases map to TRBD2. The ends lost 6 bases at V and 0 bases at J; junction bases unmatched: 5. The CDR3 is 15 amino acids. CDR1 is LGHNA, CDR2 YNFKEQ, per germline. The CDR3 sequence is CASRPSGGSYNEQFF. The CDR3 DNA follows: TGTGCCAGCAGACCTAGCGGAGGCTCCTACAATGAGCAGTTCTTC.

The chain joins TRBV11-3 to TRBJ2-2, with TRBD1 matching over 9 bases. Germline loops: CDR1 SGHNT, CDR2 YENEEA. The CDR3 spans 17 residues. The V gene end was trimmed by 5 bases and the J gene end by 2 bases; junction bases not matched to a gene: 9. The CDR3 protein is CASSPWTGDTNTGELFF. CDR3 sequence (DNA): TGTGCCAGCAGCCCTTGGACAGGGGACACTAACACCGGGGAGCTGTTTTTT.

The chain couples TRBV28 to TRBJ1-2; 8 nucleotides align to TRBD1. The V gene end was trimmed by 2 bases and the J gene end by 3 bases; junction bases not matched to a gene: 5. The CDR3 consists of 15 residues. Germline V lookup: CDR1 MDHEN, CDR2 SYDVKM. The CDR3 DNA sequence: TGTGCCAGCAGTTTACCACTGACAGGGGACTATGGCTACACCTTC. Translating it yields CASSLPLTGDYGYTF.

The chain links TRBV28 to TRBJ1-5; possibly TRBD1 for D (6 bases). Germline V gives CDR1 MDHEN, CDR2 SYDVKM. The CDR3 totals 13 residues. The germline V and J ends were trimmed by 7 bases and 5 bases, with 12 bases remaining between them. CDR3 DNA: TGTGCCAGCAACGACAGGAAAGATCAGCCCCAGCATTTT. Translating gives CASNDRKDQPQHF.

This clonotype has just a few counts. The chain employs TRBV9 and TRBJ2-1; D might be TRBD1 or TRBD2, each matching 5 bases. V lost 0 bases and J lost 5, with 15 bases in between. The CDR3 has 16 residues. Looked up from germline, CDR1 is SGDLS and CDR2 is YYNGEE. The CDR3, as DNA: TGTGCCAGCAGCGTAGAGGGGAAAGTAGCGCACAATGAGCAGTTCTTC. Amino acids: CASSVEGKVAHNEQFF. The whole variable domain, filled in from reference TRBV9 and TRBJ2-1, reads DSGVTQTPKHLITATGQRVTLRCSPRSGDLSVYWYQQSLDQGLQFLIQYYNGEERAKGNILERFSAQQFPDLHSELNLSSLELGDSALYFCASSVEGKVAHNEQFFGPGTRLTVL.

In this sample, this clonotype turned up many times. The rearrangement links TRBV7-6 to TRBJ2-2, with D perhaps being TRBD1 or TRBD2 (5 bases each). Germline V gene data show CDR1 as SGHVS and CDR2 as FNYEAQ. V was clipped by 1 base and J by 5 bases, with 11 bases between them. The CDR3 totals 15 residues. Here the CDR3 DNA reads TGTGCCAGCAGCTTAGTATATGGGGGAACCGGGGAGCTGTTTTTT. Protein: CASSLVYGGTGELFF.

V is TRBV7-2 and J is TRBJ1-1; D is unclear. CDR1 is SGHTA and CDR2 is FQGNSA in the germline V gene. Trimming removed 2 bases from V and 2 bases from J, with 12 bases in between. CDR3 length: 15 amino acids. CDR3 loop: CASSLLGGRNTEAFF. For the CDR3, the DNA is TGTGCCAGCAGCTTATTAGGCGGTAGAAACACTGAAGCTTTCTTT.

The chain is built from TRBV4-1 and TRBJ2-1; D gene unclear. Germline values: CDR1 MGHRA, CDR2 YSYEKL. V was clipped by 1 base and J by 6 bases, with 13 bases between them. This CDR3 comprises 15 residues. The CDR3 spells CASSQGRPPLNEQFF. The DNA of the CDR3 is TGCGCCAGCAGCCAAGGTAGACCCCCACTCAATGAGCAGTTCTTC.

The CDR3 spells CASSLASGGLNGELFF. The CDR3 DNA reads as TGTGCCAGCAGCTTAGCGTCAGGGGGGTTGAACGGGGAGCTGTTTTTT. The genes are TRBV7-8 and TRBJ2-2, with D possibly being TRBD1 (7 bases). The CDR3 has 16 residues. Trimming left V 0 bases short and J 7 bases short, with 15 bases between. Germline CDR1 and CDR2: SGHVS and FQNEAQ.

The CDR3 nucleotides read TGTGCCAGCAGCTCCGGACGGATTGAAGCTTTCTTT. It specifies CASSSGRIEAFF. The J gene is TRBJ1-1, the V gene TRBV7-9; D is uncertain. The CDR3 runs to 12 residues. In germline, CDR1 is SEHNR, CDR2 FQNEAQ (reference sequence). The ends were cut back, 4 bases at V and 7 bases at J, with 10 bases in the middle.

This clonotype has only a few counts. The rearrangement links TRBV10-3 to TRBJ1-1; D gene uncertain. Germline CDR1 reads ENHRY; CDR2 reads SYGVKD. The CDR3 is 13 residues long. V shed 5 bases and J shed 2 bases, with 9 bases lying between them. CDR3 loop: CAISFPGNTEAFF. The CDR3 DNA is TGTGCCATCAGTTTCCCGGGCAACACTGAAGCTTTCTTT.

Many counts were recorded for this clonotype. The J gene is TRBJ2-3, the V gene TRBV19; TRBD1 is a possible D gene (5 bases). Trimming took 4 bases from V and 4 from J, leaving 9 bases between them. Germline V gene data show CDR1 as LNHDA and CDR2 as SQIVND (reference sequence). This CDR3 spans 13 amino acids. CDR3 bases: TGTGCCAGTAGTAACAGGATCGCAGATACGCAGTATTTT. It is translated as CASSNRIADTQYF.

CDR3 DNA: TGTGCTAGTGCCCCCTCCGGGGCCCCAAGCTCCTACAATGAGCAGTTCTTC. This translates into CASAPSGAPSSYNEQFF. The chain is built from TRBV12-5 and TRBJ2-1; the D gene could be TRBD1 or TRBD2 (5 bases each). V lost 7 bases to trimming and J lost 0 bases, with 19 bases between them. The germline V gene has CDR1 LGHNT and CDR2 FRNRAP. The CDR3 consists of 17 residues.

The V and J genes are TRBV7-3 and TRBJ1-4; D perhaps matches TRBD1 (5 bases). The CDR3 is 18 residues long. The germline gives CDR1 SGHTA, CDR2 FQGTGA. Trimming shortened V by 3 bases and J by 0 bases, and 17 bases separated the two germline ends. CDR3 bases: TGTGCCAGCAGCTTCCATCAACTATACAGGTCAACTAATGAAAAACTGTTTTTT. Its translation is CASSFHQLYRSTNEKLFF.

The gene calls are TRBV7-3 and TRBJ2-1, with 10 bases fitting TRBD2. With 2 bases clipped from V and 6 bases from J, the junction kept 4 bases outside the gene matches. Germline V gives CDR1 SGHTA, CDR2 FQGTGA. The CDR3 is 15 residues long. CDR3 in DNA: TGTGCCAGCAGCTTATATCCTAGCGGGAGCAATGAGCAGTTCTTC. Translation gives CASSLYPSGSNEQFF.

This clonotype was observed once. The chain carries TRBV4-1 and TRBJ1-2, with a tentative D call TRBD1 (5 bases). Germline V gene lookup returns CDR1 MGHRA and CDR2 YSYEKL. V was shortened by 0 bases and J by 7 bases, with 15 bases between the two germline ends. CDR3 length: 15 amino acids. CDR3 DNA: TGCGCCAGCAGCCAAGAAGGTAGAGGGGAATCTGGCTACACCTTC. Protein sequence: CASSQEGRGESGYTF.

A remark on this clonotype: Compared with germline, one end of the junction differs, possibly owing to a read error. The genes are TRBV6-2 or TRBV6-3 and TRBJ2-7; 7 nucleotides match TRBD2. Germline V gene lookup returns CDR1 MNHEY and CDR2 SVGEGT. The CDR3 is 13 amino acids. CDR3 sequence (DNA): TGTGCCAGCAGTTACGGCGGGGGTTCTCGGGGCTCCTTC. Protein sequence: CASSYGGGSRGSF.

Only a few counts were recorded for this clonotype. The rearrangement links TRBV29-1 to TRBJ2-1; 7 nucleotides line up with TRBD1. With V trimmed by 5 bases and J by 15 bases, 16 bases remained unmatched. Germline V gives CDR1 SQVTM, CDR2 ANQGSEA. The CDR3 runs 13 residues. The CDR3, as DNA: TGCAGCGTTTCCCAAAGAGGACAGGCATTGATGTTCTTC. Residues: CSVSQRGQALMFF.

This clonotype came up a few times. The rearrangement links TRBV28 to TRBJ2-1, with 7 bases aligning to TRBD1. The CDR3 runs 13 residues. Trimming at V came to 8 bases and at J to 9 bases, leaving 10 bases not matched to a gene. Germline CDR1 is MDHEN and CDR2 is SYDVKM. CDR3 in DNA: TGTGCCAGCTGCACCGCCCCAGGGGGTGAGCAGTTCTTC. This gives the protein CASCTAPGGEQFF.

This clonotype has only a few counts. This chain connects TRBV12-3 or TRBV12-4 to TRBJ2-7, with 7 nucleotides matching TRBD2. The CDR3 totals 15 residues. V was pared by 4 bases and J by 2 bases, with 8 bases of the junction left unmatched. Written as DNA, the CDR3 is TGTGCCAGCAGTTGGGGAGGGACGACGACCTACGAGCAGTACTTC. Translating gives CASSWGGTTTYEQYF.

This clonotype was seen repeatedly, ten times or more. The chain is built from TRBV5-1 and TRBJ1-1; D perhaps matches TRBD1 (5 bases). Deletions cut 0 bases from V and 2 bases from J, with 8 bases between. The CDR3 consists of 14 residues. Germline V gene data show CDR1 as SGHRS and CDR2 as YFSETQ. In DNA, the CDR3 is TGCGCCAGCAGCTTGGTTGGGACCAACACTGAAGCTTTCTTT. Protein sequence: CASSLVGTNTEAFF.

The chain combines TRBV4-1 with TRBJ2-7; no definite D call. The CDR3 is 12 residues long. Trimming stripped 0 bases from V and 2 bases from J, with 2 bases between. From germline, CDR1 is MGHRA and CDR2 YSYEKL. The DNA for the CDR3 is TGCGCCAGCAGCCAAGATACCTACGAGCAGTACTTC. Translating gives CASSQDTYEQYF.

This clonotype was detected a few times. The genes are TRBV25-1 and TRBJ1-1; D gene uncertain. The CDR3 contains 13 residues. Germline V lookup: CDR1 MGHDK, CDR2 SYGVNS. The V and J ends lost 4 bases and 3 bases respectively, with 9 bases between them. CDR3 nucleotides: TGTGCCAGCAGTGGTCCGGGGTACACTGAAGCTTTCTTT. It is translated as CASSGPGYTEAFF.

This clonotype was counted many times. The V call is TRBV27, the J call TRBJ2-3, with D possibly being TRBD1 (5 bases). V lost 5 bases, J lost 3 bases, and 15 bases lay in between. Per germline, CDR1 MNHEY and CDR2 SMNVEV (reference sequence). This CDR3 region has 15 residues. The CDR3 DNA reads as TGTGCCAGCAGTACACACCAGGGTAGAACAGATACGCAGTATTTT. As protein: CASSTHQGRTDTQYF.

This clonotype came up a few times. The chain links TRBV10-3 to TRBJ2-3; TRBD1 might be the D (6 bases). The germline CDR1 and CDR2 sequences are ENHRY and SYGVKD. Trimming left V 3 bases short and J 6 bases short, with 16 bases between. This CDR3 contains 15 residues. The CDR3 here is CAISEPQGFADTQYF. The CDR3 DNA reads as TGTGCCATCAGTGAACCTCAGGGGTTTGCGGATACGCAGTATTTT.

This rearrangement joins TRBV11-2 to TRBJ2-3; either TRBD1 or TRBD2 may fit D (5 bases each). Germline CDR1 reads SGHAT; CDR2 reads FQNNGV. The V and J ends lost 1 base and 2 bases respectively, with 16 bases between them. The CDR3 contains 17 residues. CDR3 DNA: TGTGCCAGCAGCTTAGGGAATCCTGGGGGTGTCACAGATACGCAGTATTTT. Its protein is CASSLGNPGGVTDTQYF. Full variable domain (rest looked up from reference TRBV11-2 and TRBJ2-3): EAGVAQSPRYKIIEKRQSVAFWCNPISGHATLYWYQQILGQGPKLLIQFQNNGVVDDSQLPKDRFSAERLKGVDSTLKIQPAKLEDSAVYLCASSLGNPGGVTDTQYFGPGTRLTVL.